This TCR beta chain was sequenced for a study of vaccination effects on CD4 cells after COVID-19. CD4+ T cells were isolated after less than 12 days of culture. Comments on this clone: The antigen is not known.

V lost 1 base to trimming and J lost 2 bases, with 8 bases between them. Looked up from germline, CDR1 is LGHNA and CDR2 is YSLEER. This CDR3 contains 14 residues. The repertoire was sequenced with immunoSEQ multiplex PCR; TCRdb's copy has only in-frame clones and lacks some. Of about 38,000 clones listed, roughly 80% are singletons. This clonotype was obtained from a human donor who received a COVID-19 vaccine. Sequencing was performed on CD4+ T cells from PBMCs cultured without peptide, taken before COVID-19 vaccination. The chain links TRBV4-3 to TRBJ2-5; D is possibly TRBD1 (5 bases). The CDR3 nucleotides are TGCGCCAGCAGCCAAGGGGGCGGACAAGAGACCCAGTACTTC. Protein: CASSQGGGQETQYF.